Listed below are T cell receptor beta chains from one sample, sequenced in a study of shared T cell receptors in the human thymus. TCRdb's table, derived via immunoSEQ multiplex PCR, lists solely in-frame clones and lacks some. The sample shows hundreds of thousands of clones, roughly 88% of them seen only once. The same data also went into a second study, on human thymus T cells.

The material sequenced was thymocytes. Receptors originate from a boy under three years old with a congenital heart defect. Both conserved end residues are part of each CDR3. A D gene is named only where the DNA matches it firmly.

V | D | CDR3
TRBV19 | TRBD1 | CASSIDLGTGSHDQPQHF
TRBV4-2 | . | CASSQDEGGSYIQYF
TRBV21-1 | . | CASRLRANRPGTEPGPSYEQYF
TRBV4-2 | TRBD2 | CASSQGVVAGGYNEQFF
TRBV28 | . | CASSPVQQSYEQYF
TRBV10-3 | TRBD1 | CAISDPGGSGGYTF
TRBV13 | TRBD1 | CASSARGGTGSIYEQYF
TRBV27 | TRBD1 | CASSLIADRVQETQYF
TRBV11-2 | TRBD1 | CASSSHRTGRNADTQYF
TRBV5-6 | TRBD1 | CASSWGDRGRKLFF
TRBV7-2 | TRBD2 | CASSLPTSGVSYEQYF
TRBV7-9 | TRBD2 | CASSPKTGTSGGGETQYF
TRBV7-2 | . | CASTLTDTQYF